This TCR beta chain is from a study of T cells after yellow fever vaccination. A single record per CDR3 protein comes from TCRdb applying MiXCR to the 5' RACE reads. The sample records around 320,000 distinct CDR3 sequences, over 8.5% being singletons. General study findings and limits: The study noted that FACS-sorted repertoires could contain abundant clonotypes contaminating from the bulk population.

Trimming took 5 bases from V and 4 from J, leaving 14 bases between them. This CDR3 has 14 amino acids. The table lists this clonotype with a few counts. Its antigen is still unknown. This receptor was identified in a man between 18 and 29 years old who received the YFV17D yellow fever vaccine. This chain uses TRBV12-3 or TRBV12-4 with TRBJ2-5; D assignment may be TRBD1 or TRBD2 (5 bases each). The specimen was CD4+ T cells sorted from PBMCs, collected 45 days after the yellow fever booster vaccination. The CDR3 loop reads CASSPRGFGETQYF. CDR3 nucleotide sequence: TGTGCCAGCAGTCCGAGGGGTTTCGGAGAGACCCAGTACTTC.